These 16 T cell receptor beta chains came from one sample sequenced in a study of radiation and T cells in renal cell carcinoma. Time point: baseline pretreatment blood. The treatment: 15 Gy SBRT to primary tumor, nephrectomy 4 weeks later. Libraries were prepared by immunoSEQ multiplex PCR; TCRdb keeps only in-frame clonotypes and omits some of them. Among about 49,000 clones listed, roughly 83% were seen once. Sequenced material: blood, taken from a patient whose treatment included radiotherapy and nephrectomy. The receptors here all came from a woman in her 70s with renal cell carcinoma.

J is TRBJ2-3 and V is TRBV7-9; 8 nucleotides line up with TRBD2. CDR1 SEHNR and CDR2 FQNEAQ come from the germline V gene (reference sequence). This CDR3 comprises 16 residues. The V and J ends lost 5 bases and 0 bases, in that order; junction bases with no gene match: 7. The CDR3 reads CASSGALAGSTDTQYF. The CDR3 coding sequence is TGTGCCAGCAGCGGGGCGCTAGCGGGTAGCACAGATACGCAGTATTTT.

The chain has TRBV7-9 and TRBJ2-3, with 12 bases lining up with TRBD2. The CDR3 runs 16 residues. The germline V gene encodes CDR1 SEHNR and CDR2 FQNEAQ (reference sequence). The J segment lost 6 bases and the V segment lost 1 base, leaving 5 bases of the junction unmatched. The DNA for the CDR3 is TGTGCCAGCAGCTTAGAGAGACTAGCGGGAGTGGATACGCAGTATTTT. The encoded protein is CASSLERLAGVDTQYF.

The count of this clone is one. The V and J genes are TRBV6-5 and TRBJ1-3; TRBD1 is a possible D gene (6 bases). V was pared by 6 bases and J by 4 bases, with 16 bases between. The germline V gene encodes CDR1 MNHEY and CDR2 SVGAGI. The CDR3 runs 15 residues. CDR3 protein: CASSPTGIGGNTIYF. DNA for the CDR3: TGTGCCAGCAGCCCAACAGGGATAGGCGGAAACACCATATATTTT.

This rearrangement joins TRBV4-3 to TRBJ2-7; D unresolved. In germline, CDR1 is LGHNA, CDR2 YSLEER. There are 14 residues in the CDR3. Trimming stripped 0 bases from V and 0 bases from J, with 6 bases between. The CDR3 DNA follows: TGCGCCAGCAGCCAAGATACTTTCTCCTACGAGCAGTACTTC. Its translation is CASSQDTFSYEQYF.

The rearrangement uses TRBV19 and TRBJ1-6; 8 nucleotides agree with TRBD1. Trimming cost V 5 bases and J 6 bases; bases outside gene matches: 6. Germline V gives CDR1 LNHDA, CDR2 SQIVND (reference sequence). The CDR3 spans 15 residues. DNA for the CDR3: TGTGCCAGTAGTTTGGGACAGGAGATTAATTCACCCCTCCACTTT. Translation: CASSLGQEINSPLHF.

This chain links TRBV14 with TRBJ1-4; 8 bases agree with TRBD1. The J segment lost 8 bases and the V segment lost 3 bases, leaving 8 bases of the junction unmatched. The length of the CDR3 is 15 residues. CDR1 is SGHDN and CDR2 is FVKESK in the germline V gene. The CDR3 loop reads CASSQLTGAGEKLFF. The DNA of the CDR3 is TGTGCCAGCAGCCAGCTGACAGGGGCCGGGGAAAAACTGTTTTTT.

The chain is built from TRBV9 and TRBJ2-7; 9 bases are shared with TRBD1. The CDR3 has 14 residues. The J segment lost 2 bases and the V segment lost 3 bases, leaving 3 bases of the junction unmatched. Per germline, CDR1 SGDLS and CDR2 YYNGEE. This CDR3 reads CASSAGTGTYEQYF. In DNA form, the CDR3 reads TGTGCCAGCAGCGCCGGGACAGGGACCTACGAGCAGTACTTC.

This chain joins TRBV30 and TRBJ2-5, with 9 positions matching TRBD2. The CDR3 runs 14 residues. Trimming cost V 0 bases and J 4 bases; bases outside gene matches: 3. Germline values: CDR1 GTSNPN, CDR2 SVGIG (reference sequence). The CDR3 sequence is CAWSVLRGGETQYF. The CDR3 DNA sequence: TGTGCCTGGAGTGTCCTGCGGGGGGGAGAGACCCAGTACTTC.

This rearrangement joins TRBV2 to TRBJ1-5; unclear D gene. The ends were cut back, 6 bases at V and 6 bases at J, with 9 bases in the middle. Germline V gives CDR1 SNHLY, CDR2 FYNNEI. The CDR3 totals 12 residues. The CDR3 reads CASSYTFQPQHF. CDR3 DNA: TGTGCCAGCAGCTACACGTTTCAGCCCCAGCATTTT.

V usage is TRBV6-6 and J usage is TRBJ1-4; perhaps TRBD1 as D (6 bases). V lost 5 bases and J 11 bases, leaving 18 bases between the germline ends. Germline V gene data show CDR1 as MNHNY and CDR2 as SVGAGI (reference sequence). CDR3 length: 14 amino acids. The CDR3 region is CASSQGQTARKLFF. The DNA of the CDR3 is TGTGCCAGCAGTCAAGGACAGACCGCCCGTAAACTGTTTTTT.

V is TRBV21-1 and J is TRBJ1-3. TRBV21-1 is a pseudogene. This CDR3 spans 15 amino acids. CDR3 sequence: CASSNPLLTGNTIYF. The DNA of the CDR3 is TGTGCCAGCAGCAACCCGTTACTAACTGGAAACACCATATATTTT.

The rearrangement links TRBV7-8 to TRBJ1-1, with D maybe TRBD1 (6 bases). This CDR3 has 14 amino acids. Per germline, CDR1 SGHVS and CDR2 FQNEAQ. V was trimmed by 5 bases and J by 0 bases, leaving 10 bases between them. CDR3 sequence: CASSLGQMNTEAFF. In DNA form, the CDR3 reads TGTGCCAGCAGCCTAGGACAGATGAACACTGAAGCTTTCTTT.

This chain joins TRBV7-9 and TRBJ2-5; weak D call: TRBD2 (6 bases). The CDR3 length is 13 residues. The V end was cut by 7 bases, the J end by 4 bases, with 13 bases between. Germline-derived CDR1 and CDR2 are SEHNR and FQNEAQ (reference sequence). The chain's CDR3 is CASNVGTGETQYF. DNA of the CDR3: TGTGCCAGCAATGTAGGGACTGGAGAGACCCAGTACTTC.

The chain uses TRBV7-2 and TRBJ2-7; 10 bases align to TRBD1. The CDR3 loop spans 13 amino acids. The V gene's germline CDR1 is SGHTA and CDR2 FQGNSA. V was clipped by 5 bases and J by 7 bases; unmatched bases: 5. CDR3 nucleotide sequence: TGTGCCAGCAGCAATCTGGACAGGGGGGAGCAGTACTTC. Residues: CASSNLDRGEQYF.

The chain employs TRBV15 and TRBJ1-1; D possibly corresponds to TRBD1 (5 bases). V lost 0 bases and J lost 0, with 11 bases in between. Germline values: CDR1 LNHNV, CDR2 YYDKDF (reference sequence). This CDR3 comprises 16 residues. CDR3 DNA: TGTGCCACCAGCAGAGATCTTGGGGACCTGAACACTGAAGCTTTCTTT. Translating it yields CATSRDLGDLNTEAFF.

This chain joins TRBV19 and TRBJ2-2, with TRBD2 matching 8 bases. The length of the CDR3 is 14 residues. V lost 10 bases, J lost 4 bases, and 8 bases stayed unmatched. Looked up from germline, CDR1 is LNHDA and CDR2 is SQIVND (reference sequence). The CDR3 spells CATTGLAGTGELFF. As DNA, the CDR3 is TGTGCCACCACGGGGCTAGCGGGCACCGGGGAGCTGTTTTTT. The variable domain in full, completed from reference TRBV19 and TRBJ2-2, reads DGGITQSPKYLFRKEGQNVTLSCEQNLNHDAMYWYRQDPGQGLRLIYYSQIVNDFQKGDIAEGYSVSREKKESFPLTVTSAQKNPTAFYLCATTGLAGTGELFFGEGSRLTVL.